This TCR beta chain was captured by sequencing in a study of blood T cell repertoires in COVID-19. Study in general: The samples span acute and convalescent COVID-19 from the United States, Italy and Spain. T cells, B-cell-depleted T cells, or PBMCs provided the cDNA or gDNA that served as material.

TCRdb's table, derived via immunoSEQ multiplex PCR, lists solely in-frame clones and lacks some. The sample has 25,000 or so clones, roughly 83% seen once. The CDR3 has 13 amino acids. V lost 4 bases, J lost 10 bases, and 9 bases stayed unmatched. Germline CDR1 is LGHDT and CDR2 is YNNKEL (reference sequence). The receptor comes from a man aged 65 to 85 with active COVID-19. Sequences were obtained from peripheral blood. The J gene is TRBJ1-2, the V gene TRBV3-1 (or the pseudogene TRBV3-2), with 7 bases fitting TRBD1. The CDR3 DNA reads TGTGCCAGCAGCCCGATGGGTCAGGGGGACTACACCTTC. Translation gives CASSPMGQGDYTF.